The TCR beta chain described here comes from a study of T cells after posttransplantation cyclophosphamide (dated by TCRdb to the mid-2010s). With respect to the entire study: Using TRB sequencing, the study followed how the T cell repertoire reconstituted after myeloablative bone marrow transplantation in which posttransplantation cyclophosphamide served as GVHD prophylaxis. Blood from every one of the 30 to 40 PTCy patients who had 1-year posttransplant specimens underwent TRB sequencing. In 3 patients, up to roughly 3 additional blood samples taken between 2 and 5.2 years after transplant also underwent TRB sequencing, as did pretransplant blood from 4 patients. Antigen receptor sequencing was done on samples from about 38 PTCy-treated patients and from about 17 related bone marrow donors of those patients. Because TRA and TRB clonality correlated tightly in fewer than ten samples, the subsequent TCR analyses were limited to TRB only. Public TRB sequences were searched against a database of over 3,500 sequences associated with responses to pathogens, tumor antigens, self-antigens and alloantigens.

On the day of marrow donation, related bone marrow donors gave peripheral blood samples. Mononuclear cells from peripheral blood and bone marrow were separated by Ficoll-Hypaque density centrifugation and then cryopreserved. This clone was recorded many times. There is no known antigen for this receptor. No base-level quality is on record; no much larger clone is a single base apart. On the study overall, not on this receptor specifically: Donor-recipient similarity was low at 1-2 months but increased during the first year, and donor CD8+ memory clones often dominated later blood repertoires. The TRB repertoires of T cells infiltrating skin or the GI tract showed only limited overlap with the TRB repertoires found in blood. Across over 40 patients, TRB clonality was highly associated with recipient CMV seropositivity and CMV reactivation, and PTCy diversity was similar to diversity in CNI/methotrexate controls.

TRB sequencing was run on genomic DNA with either the immunoSEQ assay at survey resolution or the hsTCRB kit. In the original analysis: The immunoSEQ software handled initial read processing, and the LymphoSeq R package was used for repertoire analyses. Clonality was computed as 1 minus normalized Shannon entropy; Gini coefficient was also calculated for each TRB dataset. Phenotypes of unsorted samples were inferred by mapping TRB sequences from sorted subsets of the recipient or donor onto unsorted samples of the same recipient. Here the immuneACCESS table is served through TCRdb, limited to in-frame sequences with V and J called. Missing clones are a known gap in these copies; in checked studies unresolved V genes cover under half, and the rest lacks a known reason. V, J and clone size derive from that table, while D and trimming were established from the DNA sequence. For this sample, under 50,000 clones appear and none is a singleton. Of the sample, 2% to 2.5% is held by the ten largest clones.

The CDR3 runs 14 residues from the cysteine to the phenylalanine. Only CDR3 DNA remains: 42 bases, in frame from the first base. The germline V gene (reference sequence) sets CDR1 to LNHNV and CDR2 to YYDKDF. The junction shows trimming of 0 bases on V and 8 bases on J, plus 10 bases between the germline ends. Sequenced input: PBMCs. This sequence was found in a middle-aged man in good health, CMV-negative, and a related stem cell transplant donor. The chain joins TRBV15 to TRBJ1-4, with the D gene call left open. The DNA sequence reads TGTGCCACCAGCAGAGATTTGAGGGAGGAAAAACTGTTTTTT. This gives the protein CATSRDLREEKLFF.